The 9 T cell receptor beta chains below come from one sample, sequenced in a study of neurological immune-mediated disorders. TCRdb re-derived calls from the 5' RACE reads in MiXCR, one entry per CDR3 protein. This sample has under 80,000 distinct CDR3 sequences, with about 4.2% found just once. Sequenced: PBMCs. These receptors all come from a man in his thirties or forties with multiple sclerosis.

Many counts were recorded for this clonotype. The chain recombines TRBV14 with TRBJ1-5; D gene ambiguous. V lost 2 bases and J 4 bases, leaving 6 bases between the germline ends. The CDR3 has 13 residues. Germline lookup yields CDR1 SGHDN and CDR2 FVKESK. Here the CDR3 reads CASSQFENQPQHF. CDR3 sequence (DNA): TGTGCCAGCAGCCAATTTGAGAATCAGCCCCAGCATTTT.

At least ten counts were recorded for this clonotype. The chain is built from TRBV12-3 or TRBV12-4 and TRBJ2-7; D ambiguous. CDR3 size: 11 residues. V was shortened by 3 bases and J by 0 bases, with 0 bases between the two germline ends. CDR3 protein: CASSFSYEQYF. The CDR3 nucleotides read TGTGCCAGCAGTTTCTCCTACGAGCAGTACTTC.

Comments on this clonotype: A much larger clone differs by one base, so this may be a read error. The chain links TRBV7-2 to TRBJ2-5; D remains ambiguous. The germline CDR1 and CDR2 sequences are SGHTA and FQGNSA. V dropped 1 base and J dropped 2 bases, with 11 bases sitting between them. The CDR3 consists of 15 residues. The CDR3 DNA sequence: TGTGCCAGCAGCTTAGTGGATTTGGCTCAAGAGACCCAGTACTTC. This encodes CASSLVDLAQETQYF.

With respect to this clonotype: A read error is possible here, since a much larger clone lies one base away. The J gene is TRBJ1-1, the V gene TRBV20-1, with a possible D match to TRBD1 (5 bases). Germline V CDR1 and CDR2: DFQATT, SNEGSKA (reference sequence). CDR3 size: 15 residues. V shed 5 bases and J shed 0 bases, with 16 bases lying between them. Here the CDR3 DNA reads TGCAGTGCTTACGCCTTGACAGTTATGAACACTGAAGCTTTCTTT. This codes for CSAYALTVMNTEAFF.

This clonotype was counted many times. The chain recombines TRBV20-1 with TRBJ2-5, with 10 bases identical to TRBD2. V lost 3 bases and J lost 5; bases outside the gene matches: 6. The CDR3 consists of 14 residues. The germline gives CDR1 DFQATT, CDR2 SNEGSKA (reference sequence). The CDR3 DNA reads as TGCAGTGCTAGTAGCGGGGGGCCGGGGGAGACCCAGTACTTC. This translates into CSASSGGPGETQYF.

The sample holds many counts of this clonotype. CDR3 amino acids: CASSLTGATAEAFF. The DNA of the CDR3 is TGTGCCAGCAGCTTAACGGGGGCGACGGCTGAAGCTTTCTTT. The V and J genes are TRBV7-9 and TRBJ1-1; D possibly corresponds to TRBD1 (6 bases). CDR3 size: 14 residues. The V gene lost 2 bases and the J gene lost 6 bases, with 13 bases spanning the gap. Germline lookup yields CDR1 SEHNR and CDR2 FQNEAQ (reference sequence).

This clonotype has more than one count but fewer than ten. A much larger clone sits a single nucleotide away, making a read error possible. The chain links TRBV4-2 to TRBJ2-5, with D perhaps TRBD2 (6 bases). CDR3 length equals 15 residues. The germline V gene has CDR1 LGHNA and CDR2 YNFKEQ. V lost 0 bases, J lost 5 bases, and 13 bases lay in between. CDR3 DNA: TGTGCCAGCAGCCAAGAAGGTATAGGAGGGGAGACCCAGTACTTC. It encodes CASSQEGIGGETQYF.

This clonotype has at least ten counts. The chain joins TRBV5-1 to TRBJ2-5; TRBD2 aligns across 13 bases. This CDR3 has 16 residues. The V and J ends lost 4 bases and 2 bases, in that order; junction bases with no gene match: 5. Germline CDR1 SGHRS, CDR2 YFSETQ. The CDR3 reads CASSDGLAGEQETQYF. CDR3 coding DNA: TGCGCCAGCAGCGACGGACTAGCGGGAGAACAAGAGACCCAGTACTTC.

This clonotype was counted only a few times. The chain uses TRBV29-1 and TRBJ2-5; 10 bases fit TRBD2. Per the germline V gene, CDR1 is SQVTM and CDR2 is ANQGSEA. The length of the CDR3 is 13 residues. After removal of 8 bases from V and 1 base from J, the junction contained 4 bases not matched to a gene. The CDR3 region is CSLAGESQETQYF. As DNA, the CDR3 is TGCAGCCTAGCGGGGGAGTCCCAAGAGACCCAGTACTTC. Together with reference TRBV29-1 and TRBJ2-5, the CDR3 gives the full variable domain: SAVISQKPSRDICQRGTSLTIQCQVDSQVTMMFWYRQQPGQSLTLIATANQGSEATYESGFVIDKFPISRPNLTFSTLTVSNMSPEDSSIYLCSLAGESQETQYFGPGTRLLVL.